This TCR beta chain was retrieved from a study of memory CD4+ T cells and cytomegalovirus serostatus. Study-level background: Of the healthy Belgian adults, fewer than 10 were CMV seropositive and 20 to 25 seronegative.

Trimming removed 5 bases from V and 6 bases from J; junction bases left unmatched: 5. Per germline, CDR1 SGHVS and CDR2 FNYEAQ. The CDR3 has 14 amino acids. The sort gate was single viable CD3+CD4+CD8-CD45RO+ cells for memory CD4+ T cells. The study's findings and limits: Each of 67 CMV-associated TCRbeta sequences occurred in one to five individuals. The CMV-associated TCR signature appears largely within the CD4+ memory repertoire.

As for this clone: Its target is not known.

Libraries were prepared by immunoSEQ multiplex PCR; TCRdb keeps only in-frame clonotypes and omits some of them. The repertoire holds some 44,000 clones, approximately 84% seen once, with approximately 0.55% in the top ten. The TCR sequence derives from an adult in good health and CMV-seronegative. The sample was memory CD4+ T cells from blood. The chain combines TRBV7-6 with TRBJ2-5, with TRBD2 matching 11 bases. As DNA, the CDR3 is TGTGCCAGCAGCCAACTAGCGGGGGACCAGACCCAGTACTTC. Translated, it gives CASSQLAGDQTQYF.